This TCR beta chain was documented in a study of blood T cell repertoires in COVID-19. The wider study: The United States, Italy and Spain provided the acute and convalescent COVID-19 samples.

The sample holds a few counts of this clone. Per the authors' pipeline: Amplification of reference gene primers was used by the study to estimate nucleated cell counts. TCRdb's copy holds only in-frame clones and misses some; the assay was immunoSEQ multiplex PCR. For V, J and clone size, that table is used; D and trimming come from the DNA. The sample lists around 200,000 clones, less than 90% occurring once. Cohorts were assigned according to the clinical history that participants reported. The sequenced sample consisted of PBMCs or T cells enriched from blood (not recorded which). The TCR sequence derives from a woman younger than 45 who had recovered from COVID-19.

The CDR3 DNA follows: TGTGCCATCAGAGCAGGGGGCAATTCCTACGAGCAGTACTTC. It yields the protein CAIRAGGNSYEQYF. The chain is built from TRBV10-3 and TRBJ2-7, with 8 bases fitting TRBD1. The CDR3 runs to 14 residues. Unmatched junction bases numbered 5, after V lost 6 bases and J lost 1 base. CDR1 and CDR2 (germline): ENHRY, SYGVKD.